This is a list of T cell receptor beta chains from one sample in a study of T cells after yellow fever vaccination. TCRdb re-analysed the 5' RACE reads in MiXCR, keeping a single row per CDR3 protein. The table records more than 350,000 distinct CDR3 sequences, around 10% of them present only once. The sequences come from PBMCs, collected on the day of the first yellow fever vaccination. These receptor sequences come from a young man who received the YFV17D yellow fever vaccine. CDR3s include the opening cysteine and the closing phenylalanine or tryptophan. The D gene is left open where the match is weak. Not every row has a clone size; where given, it reads once, few, many or a size class.

CDR3 protein | CDR3 DNA | clone size | D gene | J gene | V gene
CASSLAPQASSYNSPLHF | TGTGCCAGCAGCTTAGCTCCACAGGCGAGCTCCTATAATTCACCCCTCCACTTT | many | - | TRBJ1-6 | TRBV7-2
CASSSSRPRRVHYGYTF | TGTGCCAGCAGCTCTTCCCGACCCAGGCGGGTACACTATGGCTACACCTTC | - | - | TRBJ1-2 | TRBV28
CASSRQGRNTGELFF | TGTGCCAGCAGTCGACAGGGTAGGAACACCGGGGAGCTGTTTTTT | - | TRBD1 | TRBJ2-2 | TRBV6-1
CASSANGPGAVRRELFF | TGCGCCAGCAGCGCTAACGGGCCCGGGGCGGTTCGTCGTGAGCTGTTTTTT | few | - | TRBJ2-2 | TRBV5-1
CASSHRGWDQETQYF | TGTGCCAGCAGTCACAGGGGTTGGGACCAAGAGACCCAGTACTTC | many | TRBD1 | TRBJ2-5 | TRBV6-5
CASSSAGGPSHTQYF | TGCGCCAGCAGCTCCGCCGGGGGGCCGAGTCATACGCAGTATTTT | few | - | TRBJ2-3 | TRBV4-3
CASSYGQVTGELFF | TGTGCCAGCAGTTATGGACAGGTGACCGGGGAGCTGTTTTTT | - | TRBD1 | TRBJ2-2 | TRBV6-5
CASSVAGQGDNEQFF | TGTGCCAGCAGCGTTGCCGGACAGGGGGACAATGAGCAGTTCTTC | many | TRBD1 | TRBJ2-1 | TRBV9
CASSLDSSLNTGELFF | TGTGCCAGCAGCTTAGATTCTAGCCTGAACACCGGGGAGCTGTTTTTT | - | - | TRBJ2-2 | TRBV7-9
CASEQRSRLFF | TGTGCCAGCGAACAGAGAAGTAGACTGTTCTTC | few | - | TRBJ2-1 | TRBV6-2/TRBV6-3
CASSYRQGPPTGALHF | TGTGCCAGCAGTTATCGACAGGGGCCCCCAACGGGGGCCCTCCACTTT | - | TRBD1 | TRBJ1-6 | TRBV6-5
CASRVHRDRGFF | TGTGCCAGCAGAGTCCACCGGGACAGGGGTTTCTTC | - | TRBD1 | TRBJ2-1 | TRBV6-1
CASSPPGEYNEQFF | TGTGCCAGCAGCCCCCCCGGGGAGTACAATGAGCAGTTCTTC | - | - | TRBJ2-1 | TRBV5-4
CASSLLGGGATSDTQYF | TGTGCCAGCAGCTTATTAGGCGGGGGGGCGACGTCAGATACGCAGTATTTT | - | TRBD2 | TRBJ2-3 | TRBV7-2
CASSYRDSTTGELFF | TGTGCCAGCAGTTACCGGGACAGTACCACCGGGGAGCTGTTTTTT | - | TRBD1 | TRBJ2-2 | TRBV6-5
CASSARPGHGYEQYF | TGTGCCAGTAGTGCTCGACCAGGGCATGGATACGAGCAGTACTTC | - | - | TRBJ2-7 | TRBV19
CASSAGTNYGYTF | TGCGCCAGCAGCGCCGGGACAAACTATGGCTACACCTTC | - | - | TRBJ1-2 | TRBV5-1
CASSMRGASTGELFF | TGTGCCAGCAGTATGCGCGGGGCGAGCACCGGGGAGCTGTTTTTT | few | - | TRBJ2-2 | TRBV12-3/TRBV12-4
CASESSGNTIYF | TGTGCCAGTGAGAGCTCTGGAAACACCATATATTTT | few | - | TRBJ1-3 | TRBV12-3/TRBV12-4
CASRAGPKETQYF | TGTGCCAGCAGGGCGGGACCGAAAGAGACCCAGTACTTC | - | - | TRBJ2-5 | TRBV12-3/TRBV12-4
CASSLVRDSNHEQYF | TGTGCCAGCAGCTTAGTTAGGGACAGCAACCACGAGCAGTACTTC | - | TRBD1 | TRBJ2-7 | TRBV7-8
CASRPGRYNEQFF | TGTGCCAGCAGACCTGGACGTTACAATGAGCAGTTCTTC | - | - | TRBJ2-1 | TRBV12-3/TRBV12-4
CSVSQGLLGNQPQHF | TGCAGCGTCTCACAGGGGTTATTAGGCAATCAGCCCCAGCATTTT | many | TRBD1 | TRBJ1-5 | TRBV29-1
CASSLEKGLNTEAFF | TGCGCCAGCAGCTTGGAGAAAGGACTGAACACTGAAGCTTTCTTT | - | - | TRBJ1-1 | TRBV5-1
CASSSQWRGGTGELFF | TGTGCCAGTAGTTCCCAGTGGCGGGGAGGCACCGGGGAGCTGTTTTTT | - | - | TRBJ2-2 | TRBV19
CSANPPGTKLFF | TGCAGTGCTAACCCCCCAGGGACGAAACTGTTTTTT | few | - | TRBJ1-4 | TRBV20-1
CASSLVSYRFSTDTQYF | TGTGCCAGCAGCTTGGTGTCTTACAGATTTTCCACAGATACGCAGTATTTT | many | - | TRBJ2-3 | TRBV5-6
CASSWHGGHNYGYTF | TGTGCCAGCAGCTGGCATGGGGGACACAACTATGGCTACACCTTC | - | - | TRBJ1-2 | TRBV11-2
CASSPGTKMGTEAFF | TGTGCCAGCAGTCCCGGGACGAAAATGGGCACTGAAGCTTTCTTT | - | - | TRBJ1-1 | TRBV6-1
CASSQMAVGTQYF | TGTGCCAGCAGCCAAATGGCCGTGGGGACCCAGTACTTC | - | - | TRBJ2-5 | TRBV7-2